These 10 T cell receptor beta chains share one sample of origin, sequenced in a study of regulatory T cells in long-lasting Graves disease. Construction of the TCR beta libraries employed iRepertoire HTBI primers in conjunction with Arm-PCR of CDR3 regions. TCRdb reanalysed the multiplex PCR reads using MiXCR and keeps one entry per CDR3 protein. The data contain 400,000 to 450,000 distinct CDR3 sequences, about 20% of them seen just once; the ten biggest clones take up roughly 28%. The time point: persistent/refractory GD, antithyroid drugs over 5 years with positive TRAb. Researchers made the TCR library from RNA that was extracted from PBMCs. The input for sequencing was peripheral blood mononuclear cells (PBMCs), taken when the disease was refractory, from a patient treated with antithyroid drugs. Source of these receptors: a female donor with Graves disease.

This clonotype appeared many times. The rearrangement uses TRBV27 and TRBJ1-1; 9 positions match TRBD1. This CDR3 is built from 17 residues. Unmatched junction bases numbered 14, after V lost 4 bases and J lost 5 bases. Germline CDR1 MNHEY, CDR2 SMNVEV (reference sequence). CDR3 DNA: TGTGCCAGCAGTTCCCCGGGACAGGGAGGCCCTAGGACTGAAGCTTTCTTT. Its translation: CASSSPGQGGPRTEAFF.

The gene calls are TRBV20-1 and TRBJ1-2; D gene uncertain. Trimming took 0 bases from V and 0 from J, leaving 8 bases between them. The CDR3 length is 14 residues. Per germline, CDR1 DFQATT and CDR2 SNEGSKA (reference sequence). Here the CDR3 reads CSARDHGANYGYTF. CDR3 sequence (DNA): TGCAGTGCTAGAGATCACGGAGCTAACTATGGCTACACCTTC.

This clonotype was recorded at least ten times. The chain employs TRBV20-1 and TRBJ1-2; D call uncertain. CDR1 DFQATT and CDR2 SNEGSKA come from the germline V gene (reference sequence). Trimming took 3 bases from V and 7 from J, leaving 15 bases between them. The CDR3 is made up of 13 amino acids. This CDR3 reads CSASPMSNAGYTF. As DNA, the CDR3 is TGCAGTGCTAGCCCAATGTCGAACGCTGGCTACACCTTC.

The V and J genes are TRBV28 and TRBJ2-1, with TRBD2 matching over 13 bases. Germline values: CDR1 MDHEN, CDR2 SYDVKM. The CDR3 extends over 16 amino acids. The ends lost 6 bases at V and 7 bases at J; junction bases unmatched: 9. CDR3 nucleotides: TGTGCCAGCAGGCCGCCGGGACTAGCGGGAATGAATGAGCAGTTCTTC. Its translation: CASRPPGLAGMNEQFF.

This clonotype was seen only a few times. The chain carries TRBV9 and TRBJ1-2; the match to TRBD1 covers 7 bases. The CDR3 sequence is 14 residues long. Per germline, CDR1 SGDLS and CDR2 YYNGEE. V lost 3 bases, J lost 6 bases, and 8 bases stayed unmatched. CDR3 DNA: TGTGCCAGCAGCGCAACCCAGACAGGGCATGGCTACACCTTC. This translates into CASSATQTGHGYTF.

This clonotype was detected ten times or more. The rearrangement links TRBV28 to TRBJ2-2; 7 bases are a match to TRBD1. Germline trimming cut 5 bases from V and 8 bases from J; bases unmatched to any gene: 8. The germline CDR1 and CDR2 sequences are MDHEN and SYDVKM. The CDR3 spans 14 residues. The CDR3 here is CASSMTGSGGELFF. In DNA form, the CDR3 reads TGTGCCAGCAGTATGACAGGGAGCGGTGGGGAGCTGTTTTTT. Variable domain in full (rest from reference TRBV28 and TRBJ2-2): DVKVTQSSRYLVKRTGEKVFLECVQDMDHENMFWYRQDPGLGLRLIYFSYDVKMKEKGDIPEGYSVSREKKERFSLILESASTNQTSMYLCASSMTGSGGELFFGEGSRLTVL.

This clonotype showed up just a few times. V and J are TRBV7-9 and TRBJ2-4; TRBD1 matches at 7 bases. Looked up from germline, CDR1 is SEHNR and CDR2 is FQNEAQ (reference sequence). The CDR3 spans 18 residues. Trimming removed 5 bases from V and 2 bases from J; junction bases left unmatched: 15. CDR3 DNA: TGTGCCAGCAGCCCGCCCCCCCGACAGGGATTATCCAAAAACATTCAGTACTTC. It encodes CASSPPPRQGLSKNIQYF.

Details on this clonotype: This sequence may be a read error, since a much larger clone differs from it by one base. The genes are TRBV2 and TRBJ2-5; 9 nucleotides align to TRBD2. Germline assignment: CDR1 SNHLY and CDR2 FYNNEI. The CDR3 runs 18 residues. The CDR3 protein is CASNEAGGRGALRYTQYF. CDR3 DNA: TGTGCCAGCAATGAAGCCGGCGGGAGGGGGGCCTTGCGGTATACCCAGTACTTC.

CDR3 loop: CSARPGGVYEQYF. The CDR3 DNA is TGCAGTGCTAGGCCAGGGGGCGTCTACGAGCAGTACTTC. The chain recombines TRBV20-1 with TRBJ2-7; 8 bases match TRBD1. Germline CDR1 DFQATT, CDR2 SNEGSKA (reference sequence). With V trimmed by 3 bases and J by 3 bases, 4 bases remained unmatched. The CDR3 is 13 amino acids.

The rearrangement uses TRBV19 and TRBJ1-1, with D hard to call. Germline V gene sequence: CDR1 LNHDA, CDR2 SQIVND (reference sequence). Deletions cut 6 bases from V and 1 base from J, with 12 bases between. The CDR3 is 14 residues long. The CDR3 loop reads CASSMPRRNTEAFF. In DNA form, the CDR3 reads TGTGCCAGTAGCATGCCCCGGCGGAACACTGAAGCTTTCTTT.